This T cell receptor (beta chain) was identified during a study of blood T cell repertoires in COVID-19. Germline assignment: CDR1 MNHEY and CDR2 SMNVEV (reference sequence). Between the trimmed V and J ends, which lost 4 bases and 4 bases, there was a span of 7 bases. The CDR3 spans 13 residues. In the authors' methods: Estimated nucleated cell counts came from reference gene primer amplification. Libraries were prepared by immunoSEQ multiplex PCR; TCRdb keeps only in-frame clonotypes and omits some of them. For V, J and clone size, that table is used; D and trimming come from the DNA. This sample yields tens of thousands of clones, of which roughly 89% are seen a single time; roughly 6.8% belongs to the top ten.

The chain recombines TRBV27 with TRBJ1-4; TRBD1 might be the D (6 bases). The sequenced material came from peripheral blood. This clonotype was obtained from a woman aged 45-65 years with acute or convalescent COVID-19. The CDR3 here is CASSSQGNEKLFF. The DNA for the CDR3 is TGTGCCAGCAGTTCACAGGGTAATGAAAAACTGTTTTTT.